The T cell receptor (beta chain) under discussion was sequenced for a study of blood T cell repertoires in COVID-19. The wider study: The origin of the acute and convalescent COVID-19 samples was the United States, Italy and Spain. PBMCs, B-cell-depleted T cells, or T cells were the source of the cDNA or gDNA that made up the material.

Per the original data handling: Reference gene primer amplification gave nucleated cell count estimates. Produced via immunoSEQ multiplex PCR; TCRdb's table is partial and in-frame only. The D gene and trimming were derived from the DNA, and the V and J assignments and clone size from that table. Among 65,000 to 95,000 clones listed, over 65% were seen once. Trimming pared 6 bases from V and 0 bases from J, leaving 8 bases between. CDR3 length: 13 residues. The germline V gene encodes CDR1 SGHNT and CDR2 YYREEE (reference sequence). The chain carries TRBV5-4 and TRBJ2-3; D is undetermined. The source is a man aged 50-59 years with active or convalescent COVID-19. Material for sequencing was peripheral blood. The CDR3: CASTPTSTDTQYF. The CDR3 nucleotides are TGTGCCAGCACCCCTACGAGCACAGATACGCAGTATTTT.